This TCR beta chain was retrieved from a study of blood T cell repertoires in COVID-19. Whole-study context: Sites across the United States, Italy and Spain contributed samples from acute and convalescent COVID-19. In each case, the material was cDNA or gDNA derived from T cells, B-cell-depleted T cells, or PBMCs.

Generated by immunoSEQ multiplex PCR, the TCRdb table keeps only in-frame clones and is missing some. The sample carries some 24,000 clones, around nine tenths recorded once. Trimming cost V 6 bases and J 4 bases; bases outside gene matches: 6. The CDR3 covers 16 residues. The germline CDR1 and CDR2 sequences are MNHEY and SVGEGT. Sequencing input: peripheral blood. The clonotype was recovered from a man in his fifties with active COVID-19. This rearrangement joins TRBV6-2 or TRBV6-3 to TRBJ2-1; the match to TRBD2 covers 13 bases. The CDR3 sequence is CASSLTSGGAYNEQFF. The CDR3, as DNA: TGTGCCAGCAGCCTAACTAGCGGGGGGGCTTACAATGAGCAGTTCTTC.